Listed below are T cell receptor beta chains from one sample, sequenced in a study of chemoradiotherapy in HPV16-positive cancers. TCRdb's copy holds only in-frame clones and misses some; the assay was immunoSEQ multiplex PCR. The sample consists of about 68,000 clones, 88% of them appearing once. The starting material was blood, obtained from a patient who underwent chemoradiotherapy. These receptors all stem from a human donor with HPV-associated anogenital cancer. CDR3s include the opening cysteine and the closing phenylalanine or tryptophan. The D gene is left open where the match is weak. Clone size is stated in some rows and not others, as once, few, many or a class when expanded.

>TRBV2|.|.|11|TRBJ2-5
CASSSEETQYF
TGTGCCAGCAGCAGTGAAGAGACCCAGTACTTC
>TRBV7-3|TRBD1|.|16|TRBJ2-3
CASSTWTGGTTDTQYF
TGTGCCAGCAGCACATGGACAGGGGGCACCACAGATACGCAGTATTTT
>TRBV5-1|.|.|13|TRBJ1-1
CASSFSGSTEAFF
TGCGCCAGCAGCTTCTCAGGGAGCACTGAAGCTTTCTTT
>TRBV6-5|TRBD1|.|14|TRBJ1-1
CASQGYRGHTEAFF
TGTGCCAGCCAAGGCTACAGGGGGCACACTGAAGCTTTCTTT
>TRBV6-1|.|.|15|TRBJ1-6
CASGDQLLSGSPLHF
TGTGCCAGCGGAGACCAACTGCTCTCGGGTTCACCCCTCCACTTT
>TRBV14|.|.|15|TRBJ1-2
CASSQVPGVDYGYTF
TGTGCCAGCAGCCAAGTTCCTGGGGTGGACTATGGCTACACCTTC
>TRBV28|.|.|14|TRBJ1-1
CASNPRRGSAEAFF
TGTGCCAGCAATCCCAGAAGGGGGAGCGCTGAAGCTTTCTTT
>TRBV5-1|.|.|17|TRBJ1-2
CASRRPSYSDYNYGYTF
TGCGCCAGCAGGAGGCCCTCATACAGTGACTATAACTATGGCTACACCTTC
>TRBV15|TRBD1|.|16|TRBJ1-1
CATSRSSGTGAPEAFF
TGTGCCACCAGCAGATCCTCCGGGACAGGGGCCCCTGAAGCTTTCTTT
>TRBV7-2|.|.|14|TRBJ1-1
CASSLIQVATEAFF
TGTGCCAGCAGCTTAATACAGGTTGCCACTGAAGCTTTCTTT
>TRBV5-4|TRBD1|few|16|TRBJ2-7
CASSSKTQGASYEQYF
TGTGCCAGCAGTTCCAAGACCCAGGGGGCTTCCTACGAGCAGTACTTC
>TRBV6-4|.|.|19|TRBJ1-4
CASSDCARAVRGVSEKLFF
TGTGCCAGCAGTGACTGCGCAAGGGCTGTGAGGGGAGTAAGCGAAAAACTGTTTTTT
>TRBV5-1|TRBD1|.|13|TRBJ1-2
CASSKDRVYGYTF
TGCGCCAGCAGCAAGGACAGGGTCTATGGCTACACCTTC
>TRBV7-9|TRBD1|.|15|TRBJ2-1
CASSKDRRFTDEQFF
TGTGCCAGCAGCAAGGACAGGAGGTTTACAGATGAGCAGTTCTTC
>TRBV25-1|.|.|16|TRBJ2-2
CASSEPGQTYTGELFF
TGTGCCAGCAGTGAACCGGGTCAGACGTATACCGGGGAGCTGTTTTTT
>TRBV25-1|TRBD1|.|13|TRBJ1-2
CASSEDRYYGYTF
TGTGCCAGCAGTGAGGACAGGTACTATGGCTACACCTTC
>TRBV7-6|.|.|12|TRBJ2-2
CASSFWAGELFF
TGTGCCAGCAGCTTTTGGGCCGGGGAGCTGTTTTTT
>TRBV6-1|.|.|14|TRBJ2-7
CASSEWTLSYEQYF
TGTGCCAGCAGTGAATGGACCCTCTCCTACGAGCAGTACTTC
>TRBV6-1|TRBD1|medium-sized|12|TRBJ2-1
CASVTGHNEQFF
TGTGCCAGCGTGACAGGGCACAATGAGCAGTTCTTC
>TRBV28|.|.|11|TRBJ2-1
CASSWIHEQFF
TGTGCCAGCAGTTGGATCCACGAGCAGTTCTTC
>TRBV10-1|.|.|16|TRBJ1-5
CATHRGRKPPGQPQHF
TGCGCCACCCATCGGGGACGGAAGCCCCCGGGGCAGCCCCAGCATTTT
>TRBV5-4|TRBD1|.|17|TRBJ2-1
CASSPLAGTGGSNEQFF
TGTGCCAGCAGCCCCTTAGCCGGGACAGGAGGCTCCAATGAGCAGTTCTTC
>TRBV6-1|TRBD1|.|14|TRBJ1-1
CASRPGTGGTEAFF
TGTGCCAGCAGGCCCGGGACAGGGGGCACTGAAGCTTTCTTT
>TRBV30|.|.|13|TRBJ2-5
CAWSRRGGETQYF
TGTGCCTGGAGTCGTAGGGGGGGAGAGACCCAGTACTTC
>TRBV5-1|.|once|11|TRBJ2-5
CASSLEETQYF
TGCGCCAGCAGCTTGGAAGAGACCCAGTACTTC
>TRBV5-4|.|.|16|TRBJ1-2
CASSLEGTFSDYGYTF
TGTGCCAGCAGCCTAGAAGGGACCTTTAGCGACTATGGCTACACCTTC
>TRBV30|TRBD2|.|17|TRBJ2-3
CAWNGLAGETGTDTQYF
TGTGCCTGGAACGGACTAGCGGGGGAAACTGGCACAGATACGCAGTATTTT
>TRBV7-2|TRBD1|.|15|TRBJ1-4
CASSLDRGLMEKLFF
TGTGCCAGCAGCTTGGACAGGGGGCTGATGGAAAAACTGTTTTTT
>TRBV18|.|few|14|TRBJ1-4
CASSPRDSGEKLFF
TGTGCCAGCTCACCCCGGGACTCAGGTGAAAAACTGTTTTTT
>TRBV4-1|TRBD1|few|15|TRBJ2-5
CASSQVWGQTETQYF
TGCGCCAGCAGCCAAGTATGGGGACAGACGGAGACCCAGTACTTC